Listed below are T cell receptor beta chains from one sample, sequenced in a study of graft-versus-host responses after intestinal transplantation. Assay used: immunoSEQ multiplex PCR; TCRdb lists only in-frame clones, some missing. The repertoire holds 40,000 or so clones, with around 94% as singletons. The input for sequencing was PBMCs, taken 16 days after intestinal transplant. The receptors here all came from a human patient who received an intestinal transplant, so some T cells may come from the graft donor. Both conserved end residues are part of each CDR3. D genes are given only for firm matches. Clone size is stated in some rows and not others, as once, few, many or a class when expanded.

TRBJ1-1 | TRBV11-2 | - | - | TGTGCCAGCAGCTTAGTCGACGGGAACACTGAAGCTTTCTTT | CASSLVDGNTEAFF
TRBJ1-2 | TRBV29-1 | TRBD1 | - | TGCAGCGTTAGAGGACAGGGGGACAACTATGGCTACACCTTC | CSVRGQGDNYGYTF
TRBJ2-3 | TRBV15 | - | - | TGTGCCACCAGCAGAGATCCGGCAGGGAGTACAGATACGCAGTATTTT | CATSRDPAGSTDTQYF
TRBJ2-7 | TRBV7-8 | - | - | TGTGCCAGCAGCAGCGGGTTCTTCTCCTACGAGCAGTACTTC | CASSSGFFSYEQYF
TRBJ2-5 | TRBV6-6 | TRBD1 | - | TGTGCCAGCAGTTCCCCCGGACAGGCGGCGAGGGAGCAGTACTTC | CASSSPGQAAREQYF
TRBJ2-1 | TRBV11-2 | - | - | TGTGCCAGCAGCTTAGCGGCTAGGATAGGGAGCTCCTACAATGAGCAGTTCTTC | CASSLAARIGSSYNEQFF
TRBJ2-2 | TRBV11-1 | TRBD1 | - | TGTGCCAGCAGCTTGTGGACAGGAAACACCGGGGAGCTGTTTTTT | CASSLWTGNTGELFF
TRBJ2-1 | TRBV5-1 | TRBD2 | once | TGCGCCAGCAGCCGAGCGGGAGTCTATGAGCAGTTCTTC | CASSRAGVYEQFF
TRBJ2-2 | TRBV2 | TRBD2 | - | TGTGCCAGCACGGGGGGTACCGGGGAGCTGTTTTTT | CASTGGTGELFF
TRBJ2-1 | TRBV4-1 | TRBD2 | - | TGCGCCAGCAGCGAAGCGGCGGGGGATGAGCAGTTCTTC | CASSEAAGDEQFF
TRBJ2-5 | TRBV7-8 | - | - | TGTGCCAGCAGCTTAGGGTACAGGGAGGATGAGACCCAGTACTTC | CASSLGYREDETQYF
TRBJ2-1 | TRBV9 | - | - | TGTGCCAGCAGCGTAGGCCCTGGCGGGCGATACAATGAGCAGTTCTTC | CASSVGPGGRYNEQFF
TRBJ2-5 | TRBV28 | TRBD2 | - | TGTGCCAGCAGTGCCCTTACTAGCGGGAGATACGAGCAGCACTTC | CASSALTSGRYEQHF
TRBJ2-7 | TRBV7-9 | - | - | TGTGCCAGCAGCCGATTCCGGGACGACGAGCAGTACTTC | CASSRFRDDEQYF
TRBJ2-2 | TRBV6-1 | - | - | TGTGCCAGCAGTTTTTTAGCTTCCGGGGAGCTGTTTTTT | CASSFLASGELFF
TRBJ1-3 | TRBV9 | - | - | TGTGCCAGCAGCGTAGCGGAGGGGAAAGGAAGCACCATATATTTT | CASSVAEGKGSTIYF
TRBJ2-5 | TRBV28 | - | - | TGTGCCATCTCGGACAGAGGGCTGGAGACCCAGTACTTC | CAISDRGLETQYF
TRBJ2-3 | TRBV5-5 | - | - | TGTGCCAGCAGCTTTTTCGGGAGCGCAGATACGCAGTATTTT | CASSFFGSADTQYF
TRBJ2-2 | TRBV7-6 | TRBD1 | - | TGTGCCAGCAGCCCTACAGGGGGCTGGACCGGGGAGCTGTTTTTT | CASSPTGGWTGELFF
TRBJ1-2 | TRBV5-6 | TRBD1 | - | TGTGCCAGCAGCGCCGGGACAGCTAACTATGGCTACACCTTC | CASSAGTANYGYTF
TRBJ2-1 | TRBV7-2 | TRBD2 | - | TGTGCCAGCAGCTTCCGGACTAGTCCCCTAGTAGGTGAGCAGTTCTTC | CASSFRTSPLVGEQFF
TRBJ2-3 | TRBV28 | - | - | TGTGCCAGCAGTTTGGCGGGGTCTAGGACAGATACGCAGTATTTT | CASSLAGSRTDTQYF